What follows is one T cell receptor beta chain and its context. The assay was immunoSEQ multiplex PCR, and TCRdb's table has in-frame clones only and misses some. The profile shows 300,000 or so clones, approximately 90% of them singletons. The data originate from a study of blood T cell repertoires in COVID-19. Participants were aged roughly 18 to 89 years from 24 US areas. Recovery meant two consecutive negative NP/OP PCR tests, professional clearance, or resolved symptoms. This TCR came from a young woman who had recovered from COVID-19. The sequenced material came from PBMCs or T cells enriched from blood (not recorded which).

The CDR3 spells CASSGQRGTDTQYF. The CDR3 DNA follows: TGTGCCAGCAGCGGACAACGCGGCACAGATACGCAGTATTTT. J is TRBJ2-3 and V is TRBV6-5; D is possibly TRBD1 (5 bases). V lost 6 bases and J 1 base, leaving 11 bases between the germline ends. Germline loops: CDR1 MNHEY, CDR2 SVGAGI. The CDR3 consists of 14 residues.